This TCR beta chain derives from a study of cytomegalovirus exposure and HLA in healthy donors. Concerning this clone itself: Its antigen is undetermined.

Study-wide results and limits: Reports indicated that the classifier achieved high specificity and sensitivity in diagnosing cytomegalovirus status. Serostatus for CMV was the only available immune exposure information. Segments of the TCR beta V type were, in most cases, productive about 87% or about 30% of the time in an earlier analysis.

PCR amplification relied on 60 Vbeta primers (plus 13 Jbeta primers). Produced via immunoSEQ multiplex PCR; TCRdb's table is partial and in-frame only. The data contain some 130,000 clones, roughly three quarters of them seen just once; the ten biggest clones take up approximately 1.7%. The clonotype was recovered from a woman in her 40s in good health and CMV-seronegative. Input material: PBMCs.

The DNA of the CDR3 is TGTGTCAGAAGCTTGGGGGATGGCGGGAGGGTCCTCTCCTACAATGAGCAGTTCTTC. Its protein product is CVRSLGDGGRVLSYNEQFF. This rearrangement joins TRBV7-5 to TRBJ2-1; TRBD2, as called in the table, went unchecked against the DNA. TRBV7-5 is a pseudogene. The CDR3 is 19 residues long.